Here is one T cell receptor (beta chain) with its context. The data are from a study of blood T cell repertoires in COVID-19. CDR1 MDHEN and CDR2 SYDVKM come from the germline V gene. V was cut by 7 bases and J by 0 bases, with 15 bases left in between. The CDR3 has 15 amino acids. Produced via immunoSEQ multiplex PCR; TCRdb's table is partial and in-frame only. The sample includes about 73,000 clones, approximately 80% of them seen just once. The sample was peripheral blood. This sequence was found in a man aged 65-85 years with COVID-19, enrolled during active disease. The chain carries TRBV28 and TRBJ2-5, with D possibly matching TRBD2 (7 bases). The CDR3 DNA reads TGTGCCAGCACGGAGAAGGGGGGGTACCAAGAGACCCAGTACTTC. Protein product: CASTEKGGYQETQYF.